The 10 T cell receptor beta chains in this list originate from one sample, sequenced in a study of OX40 agonist ivuxolimab in advanced cancers. Data came from immunoSEQ multiplex PCR; TCRdb stores just in-frame clones and leaves some out. The sample lists nearly 55,000 clones, approximately 84% occurring once. This material consisted of CD4+ or CD8+ T cells sorted from blood, taken in a trial of the OX40 agonist ivuxolimab. These receptors were collected from an adult with an advanced solid tumor such as melanoma, head and neck, liver or kidney cancer.

This clone occurred a few times. The chain uses TRBV6-6 and TRBJ1-3, with D possibly being TRBD1 (6 bases). Deletions cut 6 bases from V and 6 bases from J, with 15 bases between. Germline V gene data show CDR1 as MNHNY and CDR2 as SVGAGI (reference sequence). The CDR3 is made up of 14 amino acids. This CDR3 is CASRPGVRENTIYF. The CDR3 DNA reads as TGTGCCAGCAGGCCAGGGGTTAGGGAAAACACCATATATTTT.

The V gene is TRBV2, the J gene TRBJ2-4; tentatively, D is TRBD1 (6 bases). This CDR3 is built from 15 residues. Trimming pared 6 bases from V and 0 bases from J, leaving 12 bases between. Germline CDR1 SNHLY, CDR2 FYNNEI. This CDR3 is CASSPDSLAKNIQYF. CDR3 coding DNA: TGTGCCAGCAGCCCGGACAGCCTAGCCAAAAACATTCAGTACTTC.

This chain links TRBV19 with TRBJ1-3, with D uncertain. The V end lost 4 bases, the J end lost 3 bases, and 4 bases lay between the germline ends. The CDR3 extends over 12 amino acids. Germline V lookup: CDR1 LNHDA, CDR2 SQIVND (reference sequence). The CDR3 nucleotides are TGTGCCAGTAGTACGGGTGGAAACACCATATATTTT. This sequence encodes CASSTGGNTIYF. The full variable domain, its missing parts supplied by reference TRBV19 and TRBJ1-3, is DGGITQSPKYLFRKEGQNVTLSCEQNLNHDAMYWYRQDPGQGLRLIYYSQIVNDFQKGDIAEGYSVSREKKESFPLTVTSAQKNPTAFYLCASSTGGNTIYFGEGSWLTVV.

The rearrangement joins TRBV6-5 to TRBJ1-6; D is undetermined. In germline, CDR1 is MNHEY, CDR2 SVGAGI. V shed 8 bases and J shed 7 bases, with 9 bases lying between them. The CDR3 spans 12 residues. The CDR3 DNA reads TGTGCCAGCCTAGGTGGCAATTCACCCCTCCACTTT. Translating gives CASLGGNSPLHF.

There are a few counts of this clone. The gene calls are TRBV7-3 and TRBJ2-5; 10 bases agree with TRBD1. This CDR3 is 14 amino acids long. CDR1 and CDR2 (germline): SGHTA, FQGTGA. V dropped 6 bases and J dropped 5; count of bases not matched to a gene: 6. CDR3 coding DNA: TGTGCCAGCAGTCAGGGGGACAGGGGCGAGACCCAGTACTTC. Amino acids: CASSQGDRGETQYF.

The chain carries TRBV29-1 and TRBJ1-1; possibly TRBD1 for D (6 bases). CDR3 length: 13 residues. Germline V gives CDR1 SQVTM, CDR2 ANQGSEA. V lost 5 bases and J lost 1, with 11 bases in between. CDR3 bases: TGCAGCGTTTTACAGGGTGGGAACACTGAAGCTTTCTTT. It is translated as CSVLQGGNTEAFF.

The rearrangement uses TRBV5-1 and TRBJ2-5; TRBD2 matches 13 bases. The V gene's germline CDR1 is SGHRS and CDR2 YFSETQ. CDR3 length: 15 amino acids. V lost 4 bases and J lost 6; bases outside the gene matches: 6. Here the CDR3 reads CASSRGLAGEKTQYF. CDR3 DNA: TGCGCCAGCAGCCGCGGACTAGCGGGGGAGAAGACCCAGTACTTC.

The chain has TRBV4-1 and TRBJ2-3; D tentatively fits TRBD1 or TRBD2 (7 bases each). The CDR3 has 15 residues. Germline V gene lookup returns CDR1 MGHRA and CDR2 YSYEKL. Trimming cost V 0 bases and J 4 bases, with 11 bases left between them. This CDR3 is CASSQEGGGADTQYF. The CDR3 bases are TGCGCCAGCAGCCAAGAGGGAGGGGGCGCAGATACGCAGTATTTT.

The gene calls are TRBV2 and TRBJ2-7; D remains unclear. V lost 1 base and J lost 2, with 6 bases in between. Germline CDR1 is SNHLY and CDR2 is FYNNEI. The CDR3 length is 13 residues. CDR3 residues: CASSEGRTYEQYF. CDR3 DNA: TGTGCCAGCAGTGAAGGACGGACCTACGAGCAGTACTTC.

The V call is TRBV6-5, the J call TRBJ1-1; D not certain. This CDR3 has 11 amino acids. V shed 5 bases and J shed 7 bases, with 8 bases lying between them. In germline, CDR1 is MNHEY, CDR2 SVGAGI. In nucleotides, the CDR3 is TGTGCCAGCAGTGCTAGGCTTGAAGCTTTCTTT. This translates into CASSARLEAFF.